This TCR beta chain was sequenced during a study of CD8 T cells in Susac syndrome (dated by TCRdb to about 2019). Broadly, across the study: Whether CD8+ T cell activation and differentiation in Susac syndrome was antigen driven was tested using repertoire sequencing. Clonality of the CD8+ T cell repertoire was compared between eleven to twelve healthy donors, some 14 Susac syndrome patients and around 15 multiple sclerosis patients.

The trim is 2 bases for V and 6 bases for J, with a gap of 13 bases between the germline ends. CDR1 and CDR2 are read off the germline V gene as MNHEY and SVGEGT. Including cysteine and phenylalanine, the CDR3 has 14 amino acids. Solely the CDR3 DNA is kept, with 42 bases framed from the first base. The paper's findings and limits, for the study overall: The TCR sequencing and HLA analysis was acknowledged to have included a relatively small number of individuals.

Details on this clonotype: Its cognate antigen has yet to be identified. Base qualities were left out, and no much larger clone turns up one base away.

RNA was extracted using the RNeasy kit, and about 0.45 to 1 ug of the RNA was reverse transcribed with random hexamers. The immunoSEQ multiplex PCR assay, which covers 54 Vbeta and 13 Jbeta segments, was used to amplify TCR beta CDR3 regions. Bias from PCR amplification was corrected by using a synthetic template baseline for primer optimization and for computational correction. The source study handled its data this way. Reads were annotated to V, D and J genes according to IMGT and were analyzed with immunoSEQ Analyzer, with only productive sequences retained. Clonality was computed as one minus Shannon entropy normalized by log2 of the number of productive unique sequences. For each patient and control, public and private clones were evaluated among the 100 most prevalent clones. Susac-specific clones were defined as absent from healthy and MS cohorts, 800 to 1,200 published viral clones and other ImmuneACCESS disease sequences. TCRdb trimmed the raw reads at Q25, called clones with MiXCR and kept productive beta chains. Identical CDR3 protein sequences are pooled into one entry, listed with their most common genes and DNA. The V and J calls were not made by the authors but by TCRdb's processing. The sample data list over 95,000 distinct CDR3 sequences, and roughly 92% of these were observed just once. Approximately 0.13% of the sample is held by the ten biggest clonotypes.

Peripheral blood CD8+ and CD4+ T cells from healthy donors, Susac syndrome patients and multiple sclerosis patients were profiled using high-throughput TCR beta sequencing. The healthy donors served as controls matched for age and sex. CD8+ TEMRA cells were enriched by FACS, while bulk CD8+ and CD4+ T cells were purified by magnetic negative isolation. Blood was drawn into EDTA tubes, processed within 24 hours, and PBMCs were isolated by density gradient centrifugation. PBMCs intended for TCR sequencing were cryopreserved in liquid nitrogen and were subsequently thawed in a 37 degrees C water bath. The sorted or isolated CD4+, CD8+ and CD8+ TEMRA cells had a purity of 90% or higher.

The V and J segments used are TRBV6-2 or TRBV6-3 and TRBJ1-2, with the D gene uncertain. This receptor was identified in a human donor in good health. Sequenced sample: CD8+ T cells from PBMCs. Here is the DNA: TGTGCCAGCAGTTACATTGAGGGCTTGGATGGCTACACCTTC. Translated, this gives CASSYIEGLDGYTF.